Listed here are 3 T cell receptor beta chains from one sample, sequenced in a study. TCRdb processed the reads anew with MiXCR; each CDR3 protein has one entry. The table shows about 4,100 distinct CDR3 sequences, with 8% to 11% occurring only once. Sequencing input: CD4+ T cells from synovial fluid. These receptors originate from a human donor with rheumatoid arthritis.

This clonotype was counted many times. V is TRBV6-2 or TRBV6-3 and J is TRBJ2-7; TRBD1 aligns across 8 bases. The germline V gene has CDR1 MNHEY and CDR2 SVGEGT. The CDR3 spans 15 residues. V lost 0 bases to trimming and J lost 4 bases; unmatched junction nucleotides: 5. This chain's CDR3 is CASSYSFRGLYEQYF. DNA of the CDR3: TGTGCCAGCAGTTACTCGTTCAGGGGGCTATACGAGCAGTACTTC.

This clonotype was counted many times. The rearrangement uses TRBV7-2 and TRBJ1-5; TRBD1 agrees at 8 bases. V lost 5 bases to trimming and J lost 2 bases; unmatched junction nucleotides: 2. The CDR3 covers 14 residues. CDR1 and CDR2 (germline): SGHTA, FQGNSA. CDR3: CASSKTGGNQPQHF. CDR3 nucleotide sequence: TGTGCCAGCAGCAAGACAGGGGGCAATCAGCCCCAGCATTTT.

In its sample, this clonotype is medium-sized. The chain combines TRBV6-2 or TRBV6-3 with TRBJ2-7; TRBD2 matches at 7 bases. The CDR3 extends over 15 amino acids. Germline trimming cut 5 bases from V and 7 bases from J; bases unmatched to any gene: 14. The germline V gene encodes CDR1 MNHEY and CDR2 SVGEGT. The CDR3 sequence: CASSPAGTPGGEQYF. CDR3 DNA: TGTGCCAGCAGTCCCGCCGGGACCCCGGGAGGTGAGCAGTACTTC.